These 11 T cell receptor beta chains were all obtained from the same sample, sequenced in a study of blood T cell repertoires in COVID-19 (dated by TCRdb to 2019 to 2021). Library preparation used the immunoSEQ multiplex PCR assay. TCRdb limited this immuneACCESS table to in-frame rearrangements with V and J called. A share of clones is missing; checked studies link under half to unresolved V genes, and the rest is unexplained. In all, the sample holds 150,000 or so clones, and 80% of those were seen once. Approximately 6% of the sample is in the top ten clones. Material for sequencing was PBMCs or T cells enriched from blood (not recorded which). The receptors come from a middle-aged man who had recovered from COVID-19.

The table lists this clone with a few counts. J is TRBJ2-3 and V is TRBV27; D uncertain. This CDR3 spans 12 amino acids. V was clipped by 3 bases and J by 5 bases, with 6 bases between them. Germline CDR1 MNHEY, CDR2 SMNVEV (reference sequence). CDR3 region: CASSFPRDTQYF. Here the CDR3 DNA reads TGTGCCAGCAGTTTTCCCCGAGATACGCAGTATTTT.

The chain is built from TRBV6-2 or TRBV6-3 and TRBJ2-3; no firm D call. Between the trimmed V and J ends, which lost 3 bases and 6 bases, there was a span of 7 bases. The CDR3 is 12 residues long. Germline V gene lookup returns CDR1 MNHEY and CDR2 SVGEGT. The CDR3 DNA is TGTGCCAGCAGTTATGGGCAGGATACGCAGTATTTT. As protein: CASSYGQDTQYF.

This clone was recorded once. The CDR3 coding sequence is TGTGCCTGGAGTCACAGCTTCGGAAACACCATATATTTT. This translates into CAWSHSFGNTIYF. The gene calls are TRBV30 and TRBJ1-3; D is unresolved. Trimming took off 2 bases at V and 4 bases at J, with 9 bases between the two ends. The CDR3 loop spans 13 amino acids. Germline V gene lookup returns CDR1 GTSNPN and CDR2 SVGIG (reference sequence).

V gene TRBV19 combines with J gene TRBJ1-4; 9 nucleotides agree with TRBD1. Per germline, CDR1 LNHDA and CDR2 SQIVND (reference sequence). After removal of 5 bases from V and 4 bases from J, the junction contained 11 bases not matched to a gene. The CDR3 has 17 residues. CDR3 region: CASSPRTGARGNEKLFF. CDR3 nucleotide sequence: TGTGCCAGTAGTCCTCGGACAGGGGCCCGAGGTAATGAAAAACTGTTTTTT.

This chain uses TRBV10-3 with TRBJ2-2, with 15 bases aligning to TRBD2. The germline V gene has CDR1 ENHRY and CDR2 SYGVKD. This CDR3 is built from 19 residues. Losses at the gene ends were 7 bases for V and 3 bases for J; bases not matched to a gene: 12. This CDR3 is CAINPAGTSGGRDTGELFF. In DNA, the CDR3 is TGTGCCATCAATCCAGCCGGGACTAGCGGGGGGAGAGACACCGGGGAGCTGTTTTTT.

This clone was recorded a few times. The chain links TRBV12-5 to TRBJ1-1; D not certain. Germline CDR1 and CDR2: LGHNT and FRNRAP. This CDR3 comprises 9 residues. V gave up 5 bases and J gave up 8 bases, with 3 bases separating them. The CDR3 region has the DNA TGTGCTAGTGGTCCAGAAGCTTTCTTT. This sequence encodes CASGPEAFF.

CDR3 in DNA: TGTGCCAGCAGCGTAGGGACAGGGTCTACTGAGCAGTTCTTC. This gives the protein CASSVGTGSTEQFF. The chain recombines TRBV9 with TRBJ2-1; TRBD1 matches 8 bases. This CDR3 spans 14 amino acids. After removal of 0 bases from V and 9 bases from J, the junction contained 5 bases not matched to a gene. Per germline, CDR1 SGDLS and CDR2 YYNGEE.

This chain connects TRBV30 to TRBJ1-3; D unresolved. The CDR3 extends over 17 amino acids. V dropped 0 bases and J dropped 0 bases, with 15 bases sitting between them. Germline V gives CDR1 GTSNPN, CDR2 SVGIG (reference sequence). The CDR3 DNA sequence: TGTGCCTGGAGTGTAGGAGGCGGGCCACTCTCTGGAAACACCATATATTTT. Translated, it gives CAWSVGGGPLSGNTIYF.

The chain is built from TRBV5-5 and TRBJ2-7; TRBD1 aligns across 8 bases. Germline trimming cut 4 bases from V and 6 bases from J; bases unmatched to any gene: 12. The CDR3 is 15 amino acids. Germline values: CDR1 SGHKS, CDR2 YYEKEE (reference sequence). The CDR3 DNA reads as TGTGCCAGCAGCCGGACAGGGTGGGGGGTCGGCGAGCAGTACTTC. Translation gives CASSRTGWGVGEQYF.

In regard to this clone: At the DNA level, this CDR3 is encoded by other sequences in the same sample as well. The rearrangement joins TRBV13 to TRBJ2-3; 10 bases fit TRBD1. Looked up from germline, CDR1 is PRHDT and CDR2 is FYEKMQ (reference sequence). This CDR3 region has 15 residues. V lost 3 bases and J lost 3; bases outside the gene matches: 3. The CDR3 sequence is CASSFRDRGTDTQYF. In nucleotides, the CDR3 is TGTGCCAGCAGCTTCCGGGACAGGGGTACAGATACGCAGTATTTT.

There are a few counts of this clone. This chain uses TRBV5-1 with TRBJ2-1; D ambiguous. V was pared by 2 bases and J by 0 bases, with 15 bases between. The CDR3 loop spans 17 amino acids. The germline gives CDR1 SGHRS, CDR2 YFSETQ. This CDR3 is CASSLSGLSNSYNEQFF. CDR3 bases: TGCGCCAGCAGCTTATCTGGGCTCTCCAACTCCTACAATGAGCAGTTCTTC.